This passage covers 10 T cell receptor beta chains from one sample sequenced in a study of blood T cell repertoires in COVID-19 (dated by TCRdb to 2020 to 2021). The library came from the immunoSEQ multiplex PCR assay. TCRdb stores this immuneACCESS table with in-frame sequences only. Part of the clones is absent; in the studies checked, under half of the shortfall reflects unresolved V genes, and no reason is known for the rest. This sample comprises roughly 120,000 clones, less than 95% of them detected only once. The ten biggest clones cover about 1.9% of the sample. The sequenced material came from peripheral blood. The receptors here all came from a human donor with active COVID-19. The donor label of this sample is uncertain.

This clone has more than one count but fewer than ten. The chain recombines TRBV12-5 with TRBJ1-2; the match to TRBD1 covers 8 bases. CDR3 size: 14 residues. Germline CDR1 LGHNT, CDR2 FRNRAP. V was clipped by 0 bases and J by 7 bases; unmatched bases: 4. CDR3 region: CASGLVVGQGGYTF. In DNA form, the CDR3 reads TGTGCTAGTGGTTTGGTAGTCGGACAGGGTGGCTACACCTTC. The full variable domain, in which reference TRBV12-5 and TRBJ1-2 provide the parts outside the CDR3, is DARVTQTPRHKVTEMGQEVTMRCQPILGHNTVFWYRQTMMQGLELLAYFRNRAPLDDSGMPKDRFSAEMPDATLATLKIQPSEPRDSAVYFCASGLVVGQGGYTFGSGTRLTVV.

This chain uses TRBV29-1 with TRBJ1-3; D is undetermined. Trimming stripped 3 bases from V and 7 bases from J, with 7 bases between. The CDR3 is made up of 11 amino acids. Germline V lookup: CDR1 SQVTM, CDR2 ANQGSEA. CDR3 bases: TGCAGCGTTGACCTCGGTAACACCATATATTTT. Protein: CSVDLGNTIYF.

The chain combines TRBV4-3 with TRBJ2-3; 14 bases fit TRBD2. The CDR3 runs 18 residues. V gave up 4 bases and J gave up 1 base; unmatched junction bases: 7. Germline values: CDR1 LGHNA, CDR2 YSLEER. This CDR3 reads CASSRNRLAGGGTDTQYF. CDR3 nucleotide sequence: TGCGCCAGCAGCCGGAATCGACTAGCGGGGGGGGGCACAGATACGCAGTATTTT.

The rearrangement links TRBV19 to TRBJ2-2; TRBD1 matches 8 bases. The CDR3 is 16 residues long. The V gene's germline CDR1 is LNHDA and CDR2 SQIVND (reference sequence). Trimming removed 2 bases from V and 1 base from J; junction bases left unmatched: 3. The CDR3 loop reads CASSIQGAVNTGELFF. In DNA form, the CDR3 reads TGTGCCAGTAGTATACAGGGGGCAGTGAACACCGGGGAGCTGTTTTTT.

The chain joins TRBV4-2 to TRBJ2-2; 12 nucleotides match TRBD2. Germline CDR1 LGHNA, CDR2 YNFKEQ. V was clipped by 4 bases and J by 0 bases; unmatched bases: 3. CDR3 size: 17 residues. The CDR3 loop is CASSLLAGGTNTGELFF. CDR3 in DNA: TGTGCCAGCAGCCTACTAGCGGGGGGCACGAACACCGGGGAGCTGTTTTTT.

The chain is built from TRBV7-6 and TRBJ1-4; perhaps TRBD1 as D (6 bases). In germline, CDR1 is SGHVS, CDR2 FNYEAQ. The CDR3 length is 16 residues. Trimming stripped 5 bases from V and 4 bases from J, with 17 bases between. CDR3 protein: CASSPLEGGGNEKLFF. The CDR3 DNA sequence: TGTGCCAGCAGCCCCTTGGAAGGGGGTGGTAATGAAAAACTGTTTTTT.

The V and J genes are TRBV7-2 and TRBJ1-4; TRBD1 agrees at 8 bases. The CDR3 has 17 residues. Trimming took 5 bases from V and 0 from J; bases not matched to a gene: 8. CDR1 SGHTA and CDR2 FQGNSA come from the germline V gene. For the CDR3, the DNA is TGTGCCAGCAGCGCCCGACAGGGACAGGCAACTAATGAAAAACTGTTTTTT. Amino acids: CASSARQGQATNEKLFF.

This sequence joins TRBV21-1 and TRBJ2-7; TRBD1 is the table's D call and was not checked against the DNA. TRBV21-1 constitutes a pseudogene. The CDR3 loop spans 16 amino acids. CDR3: CASSNSLRGSSYEQYF. CDR3 sequence (DNA): TGTGCCAGCAGCAATAGCCTCAGGGGCAGTTCGTACGAGCAGTACTTC.

This chain uses TRBV9 with TRBJ1-5; 7 positions match TRBD1. The CDR3 extends over 16 amino acids. The J segment lost 5 bases and the V segment lost 4 bases, leaving 12 bases of the junction unmatched. Germline CDR1 SGDLS, CDR2 YYNGEE. The CDR3 DNA reads TGTGCCAGCAGCCCCGGAGGTGGGACAGCACATCAGCCCCAGCATTTT. It is translated as CASSPGGGTAHQPQHF.

The chain joins TRBV7-8 to TRBJ1-4; tentatively, D is TRBD1 (5 bases). The CDR3 spans 17 residues. In germline, CDR1 is SGHVS, CDR2 FQNEAQ. The V gene lost 3 bases and the J gene lost 2 bases, with 16 bases spanning the gap. The CDR3 loop is CASSFWEGLATNEKLFF. Here the CDR3 DNA reads TGTGCCAGCAGCTTCTGGGAGGGACTGGCGACTAATGAAAAACTGTTTTTT.